This record covers a single T cell receptor (beta chain). No antigen is known for it. This entry belongs to a study of graft-versus-host responses after intestinal transplantation. At the level of the study: Among the recipients, all got anti-thymocyte globulin induction and then tacrolimus and steroids for approximately 3 years.

Germline V gene data show CDR1 as SGHAT and CDR2 as FQNNGV. Trimming left V 0 bases short and J 2 bases short, with 14 bases between. This CDR3 contains 16 residues. Both intraepithelial and lamina propria lymphocytes were released by processing graft tissue. Study observations and caveats: GvH clones occurred in recipient marrow; some first appeared in ileum or blood. Declines in HvG clones occurring early post-transplant were associated with peak circulating GvH clone levels.

Sequenced by immunoSEQ multiplex PCR; TCRdb stores in-frame clones only, minus some. The sample records some 66,000 clones, roughly nine tenths being singletons. The sequence was collected from a human patient who received an intestinal transplant, so some T cells may come from the graft donor. The source was ileum tissue, collected roughly 54 weeks after transplant. The rearrangement uses TRBV11-2 and TRBJ2-7; D is possibly TRBD2 (6 bases). The CDR3 reads CASSLDRRLGPYEQYF. DNA for the CDR3: TGTGCCAGCAGCTTAGATCGGAGACTAGGCCCCTACGAGCAGTACTTC.